The sequence of this TCR beta chain was determined in a study of control samples from healthy donors and cancer patients. Sequenced by immunoSEQ multiplex PCR; TCRdb stores in-frame clones only, minus some. Of 78,000 or so clones detected, roughly 87% appear once; the ten largest clones hold approximately 3.6%. This clone has only a few counts. V lost 5 bases, J lost 3 bases, and 12 bases stayed unmatched. Per the germline V gene, CDR1 is GTSNPN and CDR2 is SVGIG (reference sequence). This CDR3 has 15 amino acids. The sequenced material came from blood. The TCR comes from a woman aged 45-65 years in good health. The chain combines TRBV30 with TRBJ2-7, with 8 positions matching TRBD1. CDR3 protein: CAWGPGQVSNYEQYF. The CDR3 DNA reads as TGTGCCTGGGGACCGGGACAGGTGTCAAACTACGAGCAGTACTTC.